Presented here are 27 T cell receptor beta chains from one specimen sequenced in a study of CD8 T cells in ankylosing spondylitis. TCRdb reanalysed the 5' RACE reads using MiXCR and keeps one entry per CDR3 protein. The data show hundreds of thousands of distinct CDR3 sequences, with over 15% seen just once and around 7.8% held by the top ten. Sequencing used blood, either unsorted or a sorted T cell fraction (not recorded which). The receptors were gathered from a male donor with ankylosing spondylitis or in good health (not recorded which).

This chain links TRBV20-1 with TRBJ2-1, with 10 bases fitting TRBD2. CDR3 size: 14 residues. The V gene end was trimmed by 5 bases and the J gene end by 6 bases; junction bases not matched to a gene: 7. Germline V CDR1 and CDR2: DFQATT, SNEGSKA (reference sequence). CDR3 nucleotides: TGCAGTGCTCCAGCTAGCGGGGGCCTCAATGAGCAGTTCTTC. This codes for CSAPASGGLNEQFF.

This clonotype was seen ten or more times. This chain joins TRBV20-1 and TRBJ2-3; 9 bases are shared with TRBD1. Trimming cost V 5 bases and J 3 bases; bases outside gene matches: 3. CDR3 size: 13 residues. Germline V gene data show CDR1 as DFQATT and CDR2 as SNEGSKA (reference sequence). The DNA for the CDR3 is TGCAGTGCTCGGGACAGGGCAACAGATACGCAGTATTTT. Translating gives CSARDRATDTQYF.

The chain couples TRBV3-1 to TRBJ2-3; D ambiguous. The germline CDR1 and CDR2 sequences are LGHDT and YNNKEL (reference sequence). This CDR3 has 16 amino acids. Trimming pared 3 bases from V and 0 bases from J, leaving 13 bases between. CDR3 loop: CASSHRTGTSTDTQYF. CDR3 sequence (DNA): TGTGCCAGCAGCCATCGGACGGGTACTAGCACAGATACGCAGTATTTT.

In this sample, this clonotype turned up once. A much more abundant neighbour one base away suggests this may be a read error. V usage is TRBV4-2 and J usage is TRBJ2-2; D possibly corresponds to TRBD1 (6 bases). The V end was cut by 1 base, the J end by 9 bases, with 18 bases between. The CDR3 covers 16 residues. The germline CDR1 and CDR2 sequences are LGHNA and YNFKEQ. The CDR3 sequence is CASSQVWASRGRELFF. The DNA of the CDR3 is TGTGCCAGCAGCCAAGTATGGGCTAGCAGGGGCCGGGAGCTGTTTTTT.

The chain is built from TRBV7-8 and TRBJ1-3; perhaps TRBD1 as D (5 bases). V was shortened by 6 bases and J by 4 bases, with 16 bases between the two germline ends. The length of the CDR3 is 15 residues. The germline gives CDR1 SGHVS, CDR2 FQNEAQ. As DNA, the CDR3 is TGTGCCAGCAGTAGGGACTGGCCCGGGGGAAACACCATATATTTT. Amino acids: CASSRDWPGGNTIYF.

The rearrangement uses TRBV5-1 and TRBJ2-7, with 12 positions matching TRBD2. Unmatched junction bases numbered 5, after V lost 4 bases and J lost 3 bases. This CDR3 contains 15 residues. Germline lookup yields CDR1 SGHRS and CDR2 YFSETQ. The CDR3 coding sequence is TGCGCCAGCAGCCCAGGACTAGCGGGATTCTACGAGCAGTACGTC. Its protein product is CASSPGLAGFYEQYV.

V and J are TRBV27 and TRBJ2-1, with 11 bases identical to TRBD1. Looked up from germline, CDR1 is MNHEY and CDR2 is SMNVEV (reference sequence). This CDR3 spans 15 amino acids. The V and J ends lost 9 bases and 10 bases, in that order; junction bases with no gene match: 14. The CDR3 region has the DNA TGTGCCAGGACAACGACCGGGACAGGGGGTGTGGAGCAGTTCTTC. Its protein product is CARTTTGTGGVEQFF.

This clonotype was detected a few times. The chain couples TRBV28 to TRBJ2-3; perhaps TRBD2 as D (5 bases). The ends were cut back, 7 bases at V and 1 base at J, with 15 bases in the middle. Germline-derived CDR1 and CDR2 are MDHEN and SYDVKM. The CDR3 covers 15 residues. This CDR3 reads CASNPGGAGTDTQYF. In nucleotides, the CDR3 is TGTGCCAGCAATCCCGGAGGCGCCGGCACAGATACGCAGTATTTT.

This sequence joins TRBV3-1 and TRBJ1-6, with D perhaps matching TRBD1 (5 bases). Trimming pared 6 bases from V and 9 bases from J, leaving 15 bases between. The CDR3 has 14 amino acids. Germline loops: CDR1 LGHDT, CDR2 YNNKEL (reference sequence). In nucleotides, the CDR3 is TGTGCCAGCAGGCTCCGGGACGTATCTTCACCCCTCCACTTT. Its translation is CASRLRDVSSPLHF.

V usage is TRBV27 and J usage is TRBJ1-5; D remains unclear. This CDR3 is 11 amino acids long. CDR1 and CDR2 (germline): MNHEY, SMNVEV (reference sequence). Trimming shortened V by 5 bases and J by 3 bases, and 2 bases separated the two germline ends. The CDR3 sequence: CASSANQPQHF. Here the CDR3 DNA reads TGTGCCAGCAGTGCCAATCAGCCCCAGCATTTT.

This rearrangement joins TRBV2 to TRBJ2-2, with TRBD2 matching 12 bases. CDR3 length: 15 amino acids. The trim removed 4 bases at V and 4 bases at J, leaving 1 base unmatched. Germline values: CDR1 SNHLY, CDR2 FYNNEI. CDR3 nucleotide sequence: TGTGCCAGCAGTGGGGGACTAGCGGGCACCGGGGAGCTGTTTTTT. Translation: CASSGGLAGTGELFF.

The V call is TRBV28, the J call TRBJ2-1; 8 nucleotides agree with TRBD1. The CDR3 runs 17 residues. Germline values: CDR1 MDHEN, CDR2 SYDVKM. The V and J ends lost 5 bases and 0 bases, in that order; junction bases with no gene match: 9. The CDR3 nucleotides are TGTGCCAGCAGTACCCGGACAGGGTTCCACTCCTACAATGAGCAGTTCTTC. It translates to CASSTRTGFHSYNEQFF.

This clonotype was observed a handful of times. The V gene is TRBV25-1, the J gene TRBJ2-5; 8 nucleotides match TRBD1. Trimming removed 2 bases from V and 5 bases from J; junction bases left unmatched: 10. The germline V gene encodes CDR1 MGHDK and CDR2 SYGVNS. CDR3 length: 16 residues. The CDR3 bases are TGTGCCAGCAGTGAACCGTCGACAGGGGTCCGGGAGACCCAGTACTTC. Translating it yields CASSEPSTGVRETQYF.

The gene calls are TRBV4-2 and TRBJ2-1; no clear D. V was shortened by 1 base and J by 0 bases, with 4 bases between the two germline ends. CDR3 length: 14 residues. From germline, CDR1 is LGHNA and CDR2 YNFKEQ. This CDR3 is CASSQGLSYNEQFF. The CDR3 DNA follows: TGTGCCAGCAGCCAAGGTCTCTCCTACAATGAGCAGTTCTTC.

CDR3: CASSLAGVNIQYF. The CDR3 nucleotides read TGTGCCAGCAGCTTAGCAGGGGTAAACATTCAGTACTTC. The chain joins TRBV7-9 to TRBJ2-4; D may be TRBD1 (5 bases). Trimming shortened V by 0 bases and J by 6 bases, and 6 bases separated the two germline ends. Germline assignment: CDR1 SEHNR and CDR2 FQNEAQ (reference sequence). The CDR3 totals 13 residues.

J is TRBJ2-2 and V is TRBV20-1, with TRBD2 identical over 8 bases. Germline loops: CDR1 DFQATT, CDR2 SNEGSKA (reference sequence). The CDR3 contains 15 residues. Germline trimming cut 0 bases from V and 2 bases from J; bases unmatched to any gene: 2. CDR3 in DNA: TGCAGTGCTAGAGAAGCGGGGGCTAACACCGGGGAGCTGTTTTTT. Its translation: CSAREAGANTGELFF.

The V and J genes are TRBV20-1 and TRBJ2-3; tentatively, D is TRBD1 or TRBD2 (5 bases each). The germline CDR1 and CDR2 sequences are DFQATT and SNEGSKA (reference sequence). The V end was cut by 3 bases, the J end by 3 bases, with 16 bases between. The CDR3 length is 15 residues. As DNA, the CDR3 is TGCAGTGCTAGGATACCGGGACCACAAACAGATACGCAGTATTTT. Protein sequence: CSARIPGPQTDTQYF.

This clonotype was counted only a few times. The chain recombines TRBV24-1 with TRBJ2-3, with TRBD2 identical over 10 bases. Trimming cost V 9 bases and J 4 bases; bases outside gene matches: 9. This CDR3 has 15 amino acids. Per germline, CDR1 KGHDR and CDR2 SFDVKD. CDR3 nucleotides: TGTGCCACCGGGCCTAGCGGGGGAAGAGCAGATACGCAGTATTTT. It encodes CATGPSGGRADTQYF.

V usage is TRBV27 and J usage is TRBJ1-1, with a possible D match to TRBD1 (6 bases). Germline assignment: CDR1 MNHEY and CDR2 SMNVEV (reference sequence). V lost 7 bases, J lost 0 bases, and 15 bases lay in between. The CDR3 runs to 15 residues. The CDR3 DNA reads TGTGCCAGCAAGGCTACAGGGCTCATGAACACTGAAGCTTTCTTT. This sequence encodes CASKATGLMNTEAFF.

The chain uses TRBV20-1 and TRBJ1-5; D gene unclear. Deletions cut 3 bases from V and 3 bases from J, with 9 bases between. Germline CDR1 is DFQATT and CDR2 is SNEGSKA (reference sequence). This CDR3 has 13 amino acids. In nucleotides, the CDR3 is TGCAGTGCTAGGCACGGCCTCAATCAGCCCCAGCATTTT. Protein: CSARHGLNQPQHF.

This clonotype was seen a few times. The chain recombines TRBV5-1 with TRBJ2-2; D call uncertain. Germline V gives CDR1 SGHRS, CDR2 YFSETQ. The CDR3 runs to 14 residues. V was clipped by 0 bases and J by 4 bases, with 7 bases between them. The CDR3 protein is CASSLAASTGELFF. The CDR3 coding sequence is TGCGCCAGCAGCTTGGCCGCAAGCACCGGGGAGCTGTTTTTT. Looking up the rest from reference TRBV5-1 and TRBJ2-2 gives the full variable domain: KAGVTQTPRYLIKTRGQQVTLSCSPISGHRSVSWYQQTPGQGLQFLFEYFSETQRNKGNFPGRFSGRQFSNSRSEMNVSTLELGDSALYLCASSLAASTGELFFGEGSRLTVL.

This clonotype has a single count. J is TRBJ2-5 and V is TRBV29-1, with 7 bases identical to TRBD2. J lost 4 bases, V lost 6 bases, and 5 bases had no gene match. CDR3 size: 12 residues. CDR1 and CDR2 (germline): SQVTM, ANQGSEA. This CDR3 is CSVVAGSETQYF. CDR3 sequence (DNA): TGCAGCGTAGTAGCGGGCTCAGAGACCCAGTACTTC.

A few counts support this clonotype. The rearrangement uses TRBV6-1 and TRBJ1-3, with a weak D call TRBD1 (5 bases). Trimming cost V 6 bases and J 2 bases, with 14 bases left between them. The CDR3 has 15 residues. Germline-derived CDR1 and CDR2 are MNHNS and SASEGT. The CDR3 here is CASRSGLQTGNTIYF. In DNA, the CDR3 is TGTGCCAGCAGGTCGGGGCTCCAGACTGGAAACACCATATATTTT.

This clonotype was picked up a small number of times. The chain employs TRBV5-1 and TRBJ2-3; 12 positions match TRBD2. V lost 1 base, J lost 5 bases, and 8 bases stayed unmatched. This CDR3 contains 17 residues. Germline assignment: CDR1 SGHRS and CDR2 YFSETQ. For the CDR3, the DNA is TGCGCCAGCAGCTTGACTAGCGGGGGGAAATACGGAGATACGCAGTATTTT. Protein product: CASSLTSGGKYGDTQYF.

This clonotype was detected a few times. In DNA, the CDR3 is TGTGCCAGCAGTAACCCACTAGCTTTTGGATTCCAAGAGACCCAGTACTTC. This gives the protein CASSNPLAFGFQETQYF. V usage is TRBV12-3 or TRBV12-4 and J usage is TRBJ2-5; D possibly corresponds to TRBD2 (6 bases). Trimming took off 5 bases at V and 1 base at J, with 20 bases between the two ends. CDR3 size: 17 residues.

This clonotype was seen only a few times. The V gene is TRBV12-3 or TRBV12-4, the J gene TRBJ2-3; 8 bases are a match to TRBD2. V trimming: 5 bases; J trimming: 1 base; junction bases outside the gene matches: 11. This CDR3 region has 17 residues. The CDR3 DNA sequence: TGTGCCAGCAGTCCTAAAGCGGGAGTAAGGCGCACAGATACGCAGTATTTT. It translates to CASSPKAGVRRTDTQYF.

There are a few counts of this clonotype. This sequence joins TRBV7-9 and TRBJ1-1, with a tentative D call TRBD1 (6 bases). The CDR3 has 12 amino acids. V lost 1 base, J lost 9 bases, and 9 bases lay in between. The germline CDR1 and CDR2 sequences are SEHNR and FQNEAQ (reference sequence). CDR3 bases: TGTGCCAGCAGCTTAGACAGGGAGCAAGCTTTCTTT. Translation gives CASSLDREQAFF.